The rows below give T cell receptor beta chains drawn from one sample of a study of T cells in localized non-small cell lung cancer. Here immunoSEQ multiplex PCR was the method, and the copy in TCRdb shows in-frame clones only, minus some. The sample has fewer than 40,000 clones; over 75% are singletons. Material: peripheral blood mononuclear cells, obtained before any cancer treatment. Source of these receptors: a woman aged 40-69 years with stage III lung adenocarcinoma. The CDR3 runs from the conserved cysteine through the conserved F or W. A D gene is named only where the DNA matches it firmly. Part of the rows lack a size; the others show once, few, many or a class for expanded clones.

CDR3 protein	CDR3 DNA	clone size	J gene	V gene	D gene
CASLFGAGIGETQYF	TGTGCCAGCCTCTTCGGGGCAGGGATCGGAGAGACCCAGTACTTC	-	TRBJ2-5	TRBV28	-
CASSRTSGSSEQFF	TGCGCCAGCAGCCGGACTAGCGGGAGTAGTGAGCAGTTCTTC	-	TRBJ2-1	TRBV5-1	TRBD2
CASSLVGGGQYF	TGTGCCAGCAGCTTGGTAGGGGGAGGGCAGTACTTC	-	TRBJ2-7	TRBV5-6	-
CASSYSARGLAYF	TGTGCCAGCAGTTACTCAGCCCGGGGACTAGCGTACTTC	-	TRBJ2-7	TRBV6-5	TRBD2
CASSLVWNEKLFF	TGTGCCAGCAGCTTGGTCTGGAATGAAAAACTGTTTTTT	-	TRBJ1-4	TRBV5-5	-
CASKKLAGGPDTQYF	TGTGCCAGCAAGAAATTAGCGGGAGGTCCAGATACGCAGTATTTT	-	TRBJ2-3	TRBV9	TRBD2
CASSLSRKSSYEQYF	TGTGCCAGCAGTTTATCTCGAAAGAGCTCCTACGAGCAGTACTTC	-	TRBJ2-7	TRBV27	-
CASSSSGNEQFF	TGTGCCAGCAGCTCGAGTGGCAATGAGCAGTTCTTC	-	TRBJ2-1	TRBV5-6	-
CSVEGQGYTDTQYF	TGCAGCGTTGAAGGACAGGGATACACAGATACGCAGTATTTT	-	TRBJ2-3	TRBV29-1	TRBD1
CASNRDRGGYGYTF	TGTGCCAGCAACAGAGACAGGGGAGGGTATGGCTACACCTTC	-	TRBJ1-2	TRBV2	TRBD1
CASSLELVAGGPNEQFF	TGTGCCAGCAGCTTAGAACTCGTGGCGGGAGGGCCGAATGAGCAGTTCTTC	-	TRBJ2-1	TRBV11-2	TRBD2
CATSTTGDSYEQYF	TGTGCCACCAGCACGACAGGGGACTCCTACGAGCAGTACTTC	once	TRBJ2-7	TRBV15	TRBD1
CASSPPSGSYNEQFF	TGTGCCAGCTCACCACCCAGCGGGAGTTACAATGAGCAGTTCTTC	-	TRBJ2-1	TRBV18	TRBD2
CASSRTSGYTGELFF	TGTGCCAGCAGCCGGACTAGCGGGTACACCGGGGAGCTGTTTTTT	-	TRBJ2-2	TRBV14	TRBD2
CASSLRLSAGEQFF	TGTGCCAGCAGCTTACGACTCTCGGCGGGTGAGCAGTTCTTC	-	TRBJ2-1	TRBV7-9	-
CAWSVQMNTEAFF	TGTGCCTGGAGTGTACAGATGAACACTGAAGCTTTCTTT	few	TRBJ1-1	TRBV30	-
CASTLGTGTGNTIYF	TGTGCCAGCACCCTTGGGACAGGGACTGGAAACACCATATATTTT	-	TRBJ1-3	TRBV11-2	TRBD1
CASSPEGWQETQYF	TGTGCCAGCAGTCCGGAGGGGTGGCAGGAGACCCAGTACTTC	-	TRBJ2-5	TRBV2	-
CASTPLLAGGPSTDTQYF	TGCGCCAGCACCCCACTCCTAGCGGGAGGCCCTAGCACAGATACGCAGTATTTT	-	TRBJ2-3	TRBV5-1	TRBD2
CAWTLDSNRNTIYF	TGTGCCTGGACCCTGGACAGTAACCGAAACACCATATATTTT	-	TRBJ1-3	TRBV30	-
CASSLDLRISKYF	TGTGCCAGCAGCTTAGATCTGCGGATCTCAAAATATTTT	-	TRBJ1-3	TRBV11-2	-
CAWSADRRYGYTF	TGTGCCTGGAGTGCGGACAGGCGGTATGGCTACACCTTC	-	TRBJ1-2	TRBV30	TRBD1
CASSLVQYYEQYF	TGTGCCAGCAGCTTGGTACAGTACTACGAGCAGTACTTC	-	TRBJ2-7	TRBV5-4	-
CASSYSSTQYF	TGTGCCAGCAGTTACTCGAGTACGCAGTATTTT	-	TRBJ2-3	TRBV6-6	-
CAWKDSPFYEQYF	TGTGCCTGGAAAGACAGCCCCTTCTACGAGCAGTACTTC	-	TRBJ2-7	TRBV30	-
CASSRGQGANNEQFF	TGTGCCAGCTCACGGGGACAGGGGGCCAACAATGAGCAGTTCTTC	-	TRBJ2-1	TRBV18	TRBD1
CASSQVGLGSSTRTDTQYF	TGCGCCAGCAGCCAAGTGGGATTGGGGAGTTCAACCCGCACAGATACGCAGTATTTT	-	TRBJ2-3	TRBV4-1	-
CASGVYEQYF	TGTGCCAGCGGGGTGTACGAGCAGTACTTC	-	TRBJ2-7	TRBV6-1	-
CASSQGLAGVPHEQYF	TGCGCCAGCAGCCAAGGACTAGCGGGAGTTCCCCACGAGCAGTACTTC	-	TRBJ2-7	TRBV4-1	TRBD2
CASSLGRGTSGSFNEKLFF	TGCGCCAGCAGCTTGGGGCGGGGAACAAGTGGGTCTTTTAATGAAAAACTGTTTTTT	-	TRBJ1-4	TRBV5-1	-
CASSVNGGGETQYF	TGTGCCAGCAGTGTGAACGGCGGAGGAGAGACCCAGTACTTC	-	TRBJ2-5	TRBV2	-
CASSLASRYEQYF	TGTGCCAGCAGCTTAGCCAGCAGATACGAGCAGTACTTC	-	TRBJ2-7	TRBV7-2	-
CASSLSPGNYGYTF	TGTGCCAGCAGCTTAAGCCCGGGAAACTATGGCTACACCTTC	-	TRBJ1-2	TRBV7-3	-
CASRAGTHTEAFF	TGTGCCAGCAGAGCCGGGACCCACACTGAAGCTTTCTTT	-	TRBJ1-1	TRBV27	-
CSVAEGQSNQPQHF	TGCAGCGTTGCAGAGGGGCAATCCAATCAGCCCCAGCATTTT	-	TRBJ1-5	TRBV29-1	-
CASSLSGQTSYNEQFF	TGTGCCAGCAGTTTATCGGGACAGACTTCCTACAATGAGCAGTTCTTC	-	TRBJ2-1	TRBV27	TRBD1